This TCR beta chain was documented in a study of CD8+CD57+ T cells in acquired aplastic anemia. Study findings and constraints: Overlapping CD8+ CDR3 repertoires of patients and controls contained approximately 29 shared sequences. For CD8+ Simpson's diversity, patients and controls showed no significant difference.

Template material for TCR beta VDJ and CDR3 profiling consisted of genomic DNA. MiXCR was run by TCRdb on the reads, yielding one entry per CDR3 protein. The data hold under 200,000 distinct CDR3 sequences, with around 50% observed a single time. The CDR3 is 17 amino acids. With 5 bases clipped from V and 6 bases from J, the junction kept 11 bases outside the gene matches. Germline V gene sequence: CDR1 SGHVS, CDR2 FNYEAQ. As regards this clonotype: Its specificity is not known.

Previously, flow cytometry had revealed CD8+CD57+ cell expansion in the patients chosen for sequencing. When blood sampling took place, the patients had received no therapy. Sequencing was carried out using sorted CD4+, CD8+, or CD8+CD57+ T cells (not recorded which) from PBMCs. This receptor was identified in a human donor with aplastic anemia. V is TRBV7-6 and J is TRBJ2-5, with 14 nucleotides matching TRBD2. This CDR3 reads CASSAGTSGSGVKTQYF. CDR3 in DNA: TGTGCCAGCAGCGCGGGGACTAGCGGGAGTGGTGTGAAGACCCAGTACTTC.